This TCR beta chain came from a study of early T cells in non-severe SARS-CoV-2 infection. As for the study in general: The study sequenced bulk RNA from unsorted whole blood, with chains unpaired. Overall study findings and caveats: Database matching using VDJdb favored anti-spike CD8 responses, with private and CD4 specificities left missing.

Unique molecular identifiers were added to individual cDNA molecules. TCRdb passed the 5' RACE reads through MiXCR, listing each CDR3 protein once. The sample has under 95,000 distinct CDR3 sequences; roughly 12% are singletons. Germline-derived CDR1 and CDR2 are SGDLS and YYNGEE. The CDR3 extends over 15 amino acids. Trimming removed 4 bases from V and 2 bases from J, with 15 bases in between. This clonotype was detected ten times or more. The antigen remains undetermined. Sequences were obtained from whole blood. The chain couples TRBV9 to TRBJ2-5; the D gene is possibly TRBD1 (6 bases). This TCR derives from an adult who was a healthcare worker with PCR-confirmed SARS-CoV-2 infection or an uninfected control (not recorded which). CDR3 residues: CASSTVGTPQETQYF. The CDR3 coding sequence is TGTGCCAGCAGCACCGTCGGGACACCACAAGAGACCCAGTACTTC.